The 27 T cell receptor beta chains below were found in one sample sequenced in a study of T cell repertoires in cytomegalovirus infection (dated by TCRdb to about 2019). This specimen's treatment or condition label, per the study, means: in vitro stimulation with specific CMV peptide epitopes to enrich CMV-specific T cells. No antigen has been assigned to these receptors. Instrument used: Illumina HiSeq 1500. The public reads were reprocessed in TCRdb via fastp at Q25 and MiXCR, keeping in-frame beta chains. Rows with a matching CDR3 protein are joined into one entry that keeps the most common DNA and genes. The sample contains around 770,000 distinct CDR3 sequences, 25% to 30% of them found a single time. In total, the top ten clones hold 10% to 15% of the sample. Source: cultured CD8+ T cells from PBMCs, taken from culture after CMV antigen stimulation. The receptors were sampled from a human donor in good health (CMV status not recorded). Some clones in this sample may be carry-over from other donors' samples.

This clonotype was seen a handful of times. The chain is built from TRBV6-6 and TRBJ2-7; the D is unclear. This CDR3 spans 13 amino acids. Between the trimmed V and J ends, which lost 2 bases and 3 bases, there was a span of 8 bases. Germline V gene sequence: CDR1 MNHNY, CDR2 SVGAGI (reference sequence). The CDR3 nucleotides are TGTGCCAGCAGTTACCGCCAGGTCTACGAGCAGTACTTC. Protein: CASSYRQVYEQYF.

This sequence joins TRBV13 and TRBJ1-4; perhaps TRBD1 as D (6 bases). CDR1 is PRHDT, CDR2 FYEKMQ, per germline (reference sequence). The CDR3 is 15 amino acids. Trimming took off 2 bases at V and 8 bases at J, with 15 bases between the two ends. The CDR3 DNA reads TGTGCCAGCAGCTTATCGCTCAGGGGTGGAGAAAAACTGTTTTTT. Protein: CASSLSLRGGEKLFF. The variable domain in full, completed from reference TRBV13 and TRBJ1-4, reads AAGVIQSPRHLIKEKRETATLKCYPIPRHDTVYWYQQGPGQDPQFLISFYEKMQSDKGSIPDRFSAQQFSDYHSELNMSSLELGDSALYFCASSLSLRGGEKLFFGSGTQLSVL.

The gene calls are TRBV27 and TRBJ1-5; 8 nucleotides align to TRBD1. V was clipped by 5 bases and J by 3 bases; unmatched bases: 6. The length of the CDR3 is 15 residues. From germline, CDR1 is MNHEY and CDR2 SMNVEV (reference sequence). DNA of the CDR3: TGTGCCAGCAGTCCATGGGGACAGGCCAATCAGCCCCAGCATTTT. It specifies CASSPWGQANQPQHF.

This clonotype has at least ten counts. The CDR3 loop is CASRGENTEAFF. For the CDR3, the DNA is TGTGCCAGCAGAGGTGAGAACACTGAAGCTTTCTTT. The chain recombines TRBV7-9 with TRBJ1-1, with no clear D. The length of the CDR3 is 12 residues. With 6 bases removed from V and 1 base from J, the gap between germline ends came to 6 bases. Germline V lookup: CDR1 SEHNR, CDR2 FQNEAQ (reference sequence).

The table lists this clonotype with a few counts. This sequence joins TRBV7-9 and TRBJ2-1; the match to TRBD2 covers 14 bases. The germline V gene has CDR1 SEHNR and CDR2 FQNEAQ (reference sequence). This CDR3 comprises 12 residues. CDR3: CALGLAGAEQFF. CDR3 sequence (DNA): TGTGCTCTGGGACTAGCGGGGGCCGAGCAGTTCTTC.

The chain links TRBV9 to TRBJ2-2; D unresolved. CDR1 and CDR2 (germline): SGDLS, YYNGEE. Deletions cut 2 bases from V and 3 bases from J, with 14 bases between. This CDR3 is built from 16 residues. DNA of the CDR3: TGTGCCAGCAGCGTCAACAGATTAACAGACACCGGGGAGCTGTTTTTT. Residues: CASSVNRLTDTGELFF.

This clonotype occurred a few times. The rearrangement uses TRBV12-3 or TRBV12-4 and TRBJ2-1; 9 bases map to TRBD2. Trimming at V came to 2 bases and at J to 6 bases, leaving 5 bases not matched to a gene. The CDR3 loop spans 15 amino acids. CDR3: CASSLTPGLANEQFF. DNA of the CDR3: TGTGCCAGCAGTTTAACCCCGGGACTAGCCAATGAGCAGTTCTTC.

The chain joins TRBV19 to TRBJ1-5; no firm D call. This CDR3 comprises 15 residues. The V gene lost 1 base and the J gene lost 0 bases, with 7 bases spanning the gap. Looked up from germline, CDR1 is LNHDA and CDR2 is SQIVND (reference sequence). CDR3 DNA: TGTGCCAGTAGTATAGTTGGATATAGCAATCAGCCCCAGCATTTT. This gives the protein CASSIVGYSNQPQHF.

This clonotype was seen repeatedly, ten times or more. The CDR3 DNA follows: TGTGCCAGCAGCTTAGGGGGGACTAACTATGGCTACACCTTC. This codes for CASSLGGTNYGYTF. This chain joins TRBV5-6 and TRBJ1-2; D might be TRBD1 (6 bases). The CDR3 contains 14 residues. V lost 2 bases and J 0 bases, leaving 8 bases between the germline ends. The germline gives CDR1 SGHDT, CDR2 YYEEEE. Based on the CDR3 plus reference TRBV5-6 and TRBJ1-2, the full variable domain is DAGVTQSPTHLIKTRGQQVTLRCSPKSGHDTVSWYQQALGQGPQFIFQYYEEEERQRGNFPDRFSGHQFPNYSSELNVNALLLGDSALYLCASSLGGTNYGYTFGSGTRLTVV.

The genes are TRBV4-1 and TRBJ2-5; 11 bases line up with TRBD2. V shed 3 bases and J 4 bases; nucleotides not matched to a gene: 16. Per the germline V gene, CDR1 is MGHRA and CDR2 is YSYEKL. This CDR3 is 19 amino acids long. For the CDR3, the DNA is TGCGCCAGCAGCCAGATAGTAGGGTTAGCGGGGGGGCTGGGAGAGACCCAGTACTTC. Protein: CASSQIVGLAGGLGETQYF.

This clonotype appeared a few times. V gene TRBV7-6 combines with J gene TRBJ1-1; tentative D call: TRBD1 (6 bases). V was pared by 5 bases and J by 6 bases, with 13 bases between. The germline gives CDR1 SGHVS, CDR2 FNYEAQ. The length of the CDR3 is 13 residues. The DNA for the CDR3 is TGTGCCAGCAGCCGCGGGGGCGATCCTGAAGCTTTCTTT. This gives the protein CASSRGGDPEAFF.

In regard to this clonotype: This sequence may be a read error, since a much larger clone differs from it by one base. J is TRBJ2-6 and V is TRBV12-3 or TRBV12-4; D is unresolved. V was clipped by 5 bases and J by 8 bases, with 4 bases between them. CDR3 size: 11 residues. The CDR3 loop reads CASSPTNVLTF. CDR3 bases: TGTGCCAGCAGTCCAACCAACGTCCTGACTTTC.

This clonotype was recorded a few times. V usage is TRBV7-2 and J usage is TRBJ1-2; TRBD1 aligns across 12 bases. CDR1 SGHTA and CDR2 FQGNSA come from the germline V gene. The CDR3 totals 18 residues. V lost 1 base to trimming and J lost 8 bases; unmatched junction nucleotides: 14. Here the CDR3 DNA reads TGTGCCAGCAGCTTAGGCCCCGGGACAGGGGGCGCTTTGGGCGGCTACACCTTC. Protein product: CASSLGPGTGGALGGYTF.

The rearrangement uses TRBV28 and TRBJ1-2; 7 bases fit TRBD1. Per the germline V gene, CDR1 is MDHEN and CDR2 is SYDVKM. J lost 7 bases, V lost 4 bases, and 6 bases had no gene match. The CDR3 runs to 13 residues. In DNA, the CDR3 is TGTGCCAGCAGTTGGGAGGGGGCAAGTGGCTACACCTTC. It codes for CASSWEGASGYTF.

The chain carries TRBV5-4 and TRBJ2-1; 9 bases are a match to TRBD2. Germline V gene data show CDR1 as SGHNT and CDR2 as YYREEE (reference sequence). The CDR3 runs 19 residues. V dropped 4 bases and J dropped 1; count of bases not matched to a gene: 15. DNA for the CDR3: TGTGCCAGCAGCCCAAGACGCGGGGGGGGGTCCGTATCCTACAATGAGCAGTTCTTC. It translates to CASSPRRGGGSVSYNEQFF. Full variable domain (rest looked up from reference TRBV5-4 and TRBJ2-1): ETGVTQSPTHLIKTRGQQVTLRCSSQSGHNTVSWYQQALGQGPQFIFQYYREEENGRGNFPPRFSGLQFPNYSSELNVNALELDDSALYLCASSPRRGGGSVSYNEQFFGPGTRLTVL.

The rearrangement uses TRBV5-6 and TRBJ2-1; D possibly corresponds to TRBD1 (6 bases). Trimming left V 0 bases short and J 7 bases short, with 17 bases between. The germline CDR1 and CDR2 sequences are SGHDT and YYEEEE. The CDR3 length is 16 residues. CDR3 coding DNA: TGTGCCAGCAGCTTGGCCAGGCTGGGGGCGAGGAATGAGCAGTTCTTC. Translated: CASSLARLGARNEQFF.

The chain's CDR3 is CASSKGRLNTEAFF. The CDR3 region has the DNA TGTGCCAGCAGTAAAGGGCGTCTGAACACTGAAGCTTTCTTT. The rearrangement joins TRBV6-2 or TRBV6-3 to TRBJ1-1, with D unresolved. This CDR3 has 14 amino acids. Trimming pared 5 bases from V and 0 bases from J, leaving 10 bases between. Germline lookup yields CDR1 MNHEY and CDR2 SVGEGT.

This clonotype was picked up many times. The V gene is TRBV7-6, the J gene TRBJ2-7, with 10 bases identical to TRBD1. V lost 5 bases and J lost 5; bases outside the gene matches: 6. The germline V gene has CDR1 SGHVS and CDR2 FNYEAQ. There are 14 residues in the CDR3. The CDR3 region is CASSPGTGDHEQYF. Here the CDR3 DNA reads TGTGCCAGCAGCCCGGGGACAGGGGACCACGAGCAGTACTTC.

This clonotype was recorded a few times. Germline and junction disagree at one end, which may indicate a read error. This chain uses TRBV7-9 with TRBJ2-2; D ambiguous. This CDR3 is built from 12 residues. The germline CDR1 and CDR2 sequences are SEHNR and FQNEAQ (reference sequence). The CDR3 is CASSFATWELFF. In DNA, the CDR3 is TGTGCCAGCAGCTTTGCCACCTGGGAGCTGTTTTTT. The full variable domain, its missing parts supplied by reference TRBV7-9 and TRBJ2-2, is DTGVSQNPRHKITKRGQNVTFRCDPISEHNRLYWYRQTLGQGPEFLTYFQNEAQLEKSRLLSDRFSAERPKGSFSTLEIQRTEQGDSAMYLCASSFATWELFFGEGSRLTVL.

V usage is TRBV2 and J usage is TRBJ1-2; D not certain. Germline loops: CDR1 SNHLY, CDR2 FYNNEI. V lost 3 bases and J lost 0, with 11 bases in between. The CDR3 runs 15 residues. The CDR3 protein is CASSEAGESNYGYTF. The CDR3, as DNA: TGTGCCAGCAGTGAGGCGGGCGAATCTAACTATGGCTACACCTTC.

The rearrangement uses TRBV12-3 or TRBV12-4 and TRBJ2-2, with a possible D match to TRBD2 (6 bases). V lost 3 bases to trimming and J lost 6 bases, with 20 bases between them. This CDR3 has 17 amino acids. The CDR3: CASSFKLTSWEAGELFF. CDR3 in DNA: TGTGCCAGCAGTTTCAAACTAACTAGCTGGGAGGCCGGGGAGCTGTTTTTT.

The CDR3 bases are TGTGCCAGCAGCCGGAGTGCAGGGGTCGCCTTTGGCACAGATACGCAGTATTTT. Translated, it gives CASSRSAGVAFGTDTQYF. The rearrangement joins TRBV7-8 to TRBJ2-3; TRBD1 is a possible D gene (6 bases). The CDR3 has 18 residues. Trimming removed 5 bases at V and 1 base at J, with 22 bases between. Germline V gene sequence: CDR1 SGHVS, CDR2 FQNEAQ.

V gene TRBV11-2 combines with J gene TRBJ1-5; TRBD1 is a possible D gene (5 bases). V was shortened by 0 bases and J by 5 bases, with 14 bases between the two germline ends. The germline V gene has CDR1 SGHAT and CDR2 FQNNGV. This CDR3 is built from 16 residues. The CDR3 here is CASSLDRHGGDQPQHF. The CDR3 DNA reads TGTGCCAGCAGCTTAGATCGCCACGGAGGGGATCAGCCCCAGCATTTT.

Many counts were recorded for this clonotype. The CDR3 protein is CASSPQRTGTEQFF. CDR3 coding DNA: TGTGCCAGCAGCCCCCAGCGTACCGGGACAGAGCAGTTCTTC. The chain combines TRBV7-8 with TRBJ2-1, with D possibly being TRBD1 (6 bases). Trimming pared 5 bases from V and 10 bases from J, leaving 18 bases between. The CDR3 contains 14 residues. Germline V gene sequence: CDR1 SGHVS, CDR2 FQNEAQ.

This clonotype appeared a few times. J is TRBJ2-3 and V is TRBV3-1; D is undetermined. The CDR3 sequence is 15 residues long. Trimming took off 3 bases at V and 0 bases at J, with 10 bases between the two ends. Germline V CDR1 and CDR2: LGHDT, YNNKEL (reference sequence). CDR3 loop: CASSHQSSSTDTQYF. The CDR3 DNA sequence: TGTGCCAGCAGCCACCAGTCGTCTAGCACAGATACGCAGTATTTT.

The chain uses TRBV6-2 or TRBV6-3 and TRBJ2-7; perhaps TRBD2 as D (6 bases). Germline V lookup: CDR1 MNHEY, CDR2 SVGEGT. This CDR3 comprises 17 residues. V was shortened by 4 bases and J by 0 bases, with 19 bases between the two germline ends. In nucleotides, the CDR3 is TGTGCCAGCAGTTCCTCCCAGGGACTTCCCAGCTCCTACGAGCAGTACTTC. It specifies CASSSSQGLPSSYEQYF.

Regarding this clonotype: It is likely a read error, because the conserved phenylalanine at the end of the CDR3 is missing. The DNA is left out, because the CDR3 cannot be placed on it with certainty; the CDR3 is given as TCRdb lists it. This chain links TRBV7-2 with TRBJ1-4. Ends included, the CDR3 has 15 residues. Looked up from germline, CDR1 is SGHTA and CDR2 is FQGNSA. CDR3 sequence: CASSLGGGYGEKLYC.